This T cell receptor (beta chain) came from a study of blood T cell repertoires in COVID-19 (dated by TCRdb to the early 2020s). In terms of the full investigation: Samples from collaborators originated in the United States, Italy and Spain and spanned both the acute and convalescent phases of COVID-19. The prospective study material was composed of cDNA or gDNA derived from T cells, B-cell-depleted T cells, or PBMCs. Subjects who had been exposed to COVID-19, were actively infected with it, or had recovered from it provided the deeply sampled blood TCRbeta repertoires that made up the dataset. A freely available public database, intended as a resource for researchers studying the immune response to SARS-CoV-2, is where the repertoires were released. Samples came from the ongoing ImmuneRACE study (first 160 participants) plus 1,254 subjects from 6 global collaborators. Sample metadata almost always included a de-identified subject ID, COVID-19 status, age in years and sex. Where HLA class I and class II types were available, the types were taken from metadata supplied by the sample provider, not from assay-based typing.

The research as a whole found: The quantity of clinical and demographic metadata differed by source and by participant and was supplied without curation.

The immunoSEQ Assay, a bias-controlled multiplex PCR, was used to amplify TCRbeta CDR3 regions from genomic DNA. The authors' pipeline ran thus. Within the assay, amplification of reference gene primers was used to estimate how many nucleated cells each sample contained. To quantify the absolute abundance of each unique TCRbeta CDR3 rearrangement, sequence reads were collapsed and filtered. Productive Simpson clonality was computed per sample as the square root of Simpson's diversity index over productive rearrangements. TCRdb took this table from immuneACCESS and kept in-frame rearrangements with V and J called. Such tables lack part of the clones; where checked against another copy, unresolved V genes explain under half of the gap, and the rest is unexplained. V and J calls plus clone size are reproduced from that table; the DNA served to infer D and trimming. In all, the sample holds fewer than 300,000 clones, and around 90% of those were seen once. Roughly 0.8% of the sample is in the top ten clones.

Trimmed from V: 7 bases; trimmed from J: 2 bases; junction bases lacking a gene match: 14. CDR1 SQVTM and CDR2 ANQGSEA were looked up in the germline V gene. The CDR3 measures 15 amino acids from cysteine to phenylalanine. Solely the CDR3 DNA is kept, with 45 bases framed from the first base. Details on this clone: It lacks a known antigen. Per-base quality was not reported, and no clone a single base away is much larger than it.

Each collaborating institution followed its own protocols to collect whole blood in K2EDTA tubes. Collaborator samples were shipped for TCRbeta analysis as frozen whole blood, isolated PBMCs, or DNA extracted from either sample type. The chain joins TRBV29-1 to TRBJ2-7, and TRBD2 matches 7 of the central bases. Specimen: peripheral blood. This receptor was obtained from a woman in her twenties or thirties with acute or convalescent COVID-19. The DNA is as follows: TGCAGCGCTACCACTGGGGGAGGGGCCGCCTACGAGCAGTACTTC. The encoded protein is CSATTGGGAAYEQYF.